The T cell receptor (beta chain) described here comes from a study of blood T cell repertoires in COVID-19. About the research overall: T cells, B-cell-depleted T cells, or PBMCs provided the cDNA or gDNA that served as material.

In the study's own analysis: Amplification of reference gene primers provided the estimated nucleated cell counts. Generated by immunoSEQ multiplex PCR, the TCRdb table keeps only in-frame clones and is missing some. Clonal size and the V and J genes are those of that table, whereas D and trimming came from the DNA. This sample has about 210,000 clones; 80% to 90% occur once, and the top ten carry about a tenth. CDR3 length: 15 amino acids. Per the germline V gene, CDR1 is MDHEN and CDR2 is SYDVKM. The V end was cut by 4 bases, the J end by 8 bases, with 20 bases between. The source is a man between 18 and 29 years old with acute COVID-19. The chain uses TRBV28 and TRBJ1-2, with D hard to call. Sequencing was carried out using PBMCs or T cells enriched from blood (not recorded which). The CDR3, as DNA: TGTGCCAGCAGTTCTTCCTGGCTAAACCGGGGAGGCTACACCTTC. Encoded protein: CASSSSWLNRGGYTF.